The text below deals with one TCR beta chain. As yet, its antigen is unknown. The sample belongs to a study of beta chain features in type 1 diabetes. Study at large: Sorted cells, approximately 110,000,000 in number, were examined across all samples. Study-level points and caveats: Type 1 diabetes patients showed a moderate but significant shortening of TCRB CDR3s in all four CD4+ subsets. Patients' naive, central memory and regulatory TCRB repertoires appeared more alike than those of healthy donors.

The investigators reverse transcribed all of the isolated RNA, so they sequenced expressed TCRB transcripts. The assay was immunoSEQ multiplex PCR, and TCRdb's table has in-frame clones only and misses some. This sample yields 350,000 to 450,000 clones, of which about 15% are seen a single time; approximately 0.035% belongs to the top ten. This CDR3 is 12 amino acids long. CDR1 and CDR2 from the germline V gene are SQVTM and ANQGSEA. V lost 5 bases and J 6 bases, leaving 11 bases between the germline ends. Every donor provided one heparinised blood draw, which averaged approximately 100 mL. Input material: naive CD4+ T cells from blood. This sequence originates from a young man in good health. The gene calls are TRBV29-1 and TRBJ2-1; D gene unclear. CDR3 protein: CSVLPVFNEQFF. The CDR3 DNA sequence: TGCAGCGTTCTCCCGGTCTTCAATGAGCAGTTCTTC.